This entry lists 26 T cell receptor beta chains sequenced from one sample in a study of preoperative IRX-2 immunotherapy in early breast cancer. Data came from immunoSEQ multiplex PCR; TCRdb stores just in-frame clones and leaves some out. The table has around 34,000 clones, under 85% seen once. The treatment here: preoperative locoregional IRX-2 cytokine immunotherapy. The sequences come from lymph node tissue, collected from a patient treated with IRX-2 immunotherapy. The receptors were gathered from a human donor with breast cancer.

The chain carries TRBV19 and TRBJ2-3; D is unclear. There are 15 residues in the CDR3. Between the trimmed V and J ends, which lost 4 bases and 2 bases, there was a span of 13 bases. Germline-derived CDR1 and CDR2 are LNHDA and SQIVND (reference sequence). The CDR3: CASSTQGVYTDTQYF. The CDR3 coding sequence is TGTGCCAGTAGTACTCAAGGAGTCTACACAGATACGCAGTATTTT.

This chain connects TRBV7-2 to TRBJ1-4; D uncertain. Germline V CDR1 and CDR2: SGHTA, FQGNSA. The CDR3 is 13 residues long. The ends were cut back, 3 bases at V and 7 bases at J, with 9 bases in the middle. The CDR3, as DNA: TGTGCCAGCAGCTTTGGGAACCTTGAAAAACTGTTTTTT. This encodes CASSFGNLEKLFF. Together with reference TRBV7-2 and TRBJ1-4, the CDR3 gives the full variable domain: GAGVSQSPSNKVTEKGKDVELRCDPISGHTALYWYRQSLGQGLEFLIYFQGNSAPDKSGLPSDRFSAERTGGSVSTLTIQRTQQEDSAVYLCASSFGNLEKLFFGSGTQLSVL.

CDR3 coding DNA: TGTGCCAGCAGTTTAGGGCCGGGTGGGACTGAAGCTTTCTTT. Translating it yields CASSLGPGGTEAFF. The V call is TRBV6-8, the J call TRBJ1-1, with unresolved D. V lost 4 bases and J 5 bases, leaving 14 bases between the germline ends. The CDR3 contains 14 residues. CDR1 and CDR2 (germline): MNHGY, SAAAGT.

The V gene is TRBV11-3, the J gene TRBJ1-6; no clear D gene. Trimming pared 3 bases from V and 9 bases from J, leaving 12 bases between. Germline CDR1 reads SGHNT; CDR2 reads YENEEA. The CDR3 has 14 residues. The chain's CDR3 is CASSFGRSGSPLHF. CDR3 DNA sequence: TGTGCCAGCAGCTTTGGCAGAAGTGGTTCACCCCTCCACTTT.

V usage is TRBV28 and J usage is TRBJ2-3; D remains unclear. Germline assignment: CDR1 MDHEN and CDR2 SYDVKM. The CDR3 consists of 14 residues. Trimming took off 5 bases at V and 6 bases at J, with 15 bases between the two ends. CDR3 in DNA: TGTGCCAGCAGTATTAGGGCCCCTTTGGATACGCAGTATTTT. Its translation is CASSIRAPLDTQYF.

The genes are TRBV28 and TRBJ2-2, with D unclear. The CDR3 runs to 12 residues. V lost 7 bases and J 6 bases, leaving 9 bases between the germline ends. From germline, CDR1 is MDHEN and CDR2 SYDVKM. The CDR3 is CASTVPPGELFF. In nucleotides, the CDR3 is TGTGCCAGCACCGTTCCGCCCGGGGAGCTGTTTTTT. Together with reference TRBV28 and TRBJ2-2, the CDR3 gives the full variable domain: DVKVTQSSRYLVKRTGEKVFLECVQDMDHENMFWYRQDPGLGLRLIYFSYDVKMKEKGDIPEGYSVSREKKERFSLILESASTNQTSMYLCASTVPPGELFFGEGSRLTVL.

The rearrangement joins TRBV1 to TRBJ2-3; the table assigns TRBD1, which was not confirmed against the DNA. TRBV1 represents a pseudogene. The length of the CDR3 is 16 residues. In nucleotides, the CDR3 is TGCGCCAGCAGCCAAGATTGGGGCGGTAGCACAGATACGCAGTATTTT. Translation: CASSQDWGGSTDTQYF.

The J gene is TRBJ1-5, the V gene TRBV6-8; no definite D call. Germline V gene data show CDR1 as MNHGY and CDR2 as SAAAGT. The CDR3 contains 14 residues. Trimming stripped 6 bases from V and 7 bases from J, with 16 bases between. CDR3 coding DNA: TGTGCCAGCAGGCCCCTAGTGGGAGGCCAGCCCCAGCATTTT. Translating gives CASRPLVGGQPQHF.

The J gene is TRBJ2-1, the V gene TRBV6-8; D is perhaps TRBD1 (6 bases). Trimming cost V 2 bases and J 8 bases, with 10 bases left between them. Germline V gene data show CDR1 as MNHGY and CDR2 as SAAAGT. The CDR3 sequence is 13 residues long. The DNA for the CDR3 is TGTGCCAGCAGTTACCTCAGGGGTGATGAGCAGTTCTTC. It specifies CASSYLRGDEQFF.

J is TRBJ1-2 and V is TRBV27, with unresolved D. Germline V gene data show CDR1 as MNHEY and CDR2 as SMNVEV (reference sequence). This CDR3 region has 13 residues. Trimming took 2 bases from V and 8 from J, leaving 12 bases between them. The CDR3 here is CASSLTGLGGYTF. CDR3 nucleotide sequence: TGTGCCAGCAGTTTAACTGGACTGGGCGGCTACACCTTC.

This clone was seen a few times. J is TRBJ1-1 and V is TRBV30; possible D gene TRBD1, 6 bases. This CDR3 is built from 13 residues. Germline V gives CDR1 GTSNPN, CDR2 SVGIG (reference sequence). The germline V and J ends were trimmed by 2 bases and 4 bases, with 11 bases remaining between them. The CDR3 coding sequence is TGTGCCTGGAGTCACACAGGGACCACTGAAGCTTTCTTT. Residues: CAWSHTGTTEAFF.

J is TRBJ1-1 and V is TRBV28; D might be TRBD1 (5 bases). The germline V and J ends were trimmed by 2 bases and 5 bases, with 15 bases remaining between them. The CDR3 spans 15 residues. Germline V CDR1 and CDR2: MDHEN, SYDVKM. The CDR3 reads CASSLTREGRTEAFF. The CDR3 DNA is TGTGCCAGCAGTTTAACCAGGGAAGGGAGAACTGAAGCTTTCTTT.

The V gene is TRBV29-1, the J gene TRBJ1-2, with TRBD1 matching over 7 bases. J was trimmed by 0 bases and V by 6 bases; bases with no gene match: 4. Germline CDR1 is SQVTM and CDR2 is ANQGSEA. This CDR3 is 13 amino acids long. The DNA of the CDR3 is TGCAGCGTCGGACAGGTCGCTAACTATGGCTACACCTTC. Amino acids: CSVGQVANYGYTF.

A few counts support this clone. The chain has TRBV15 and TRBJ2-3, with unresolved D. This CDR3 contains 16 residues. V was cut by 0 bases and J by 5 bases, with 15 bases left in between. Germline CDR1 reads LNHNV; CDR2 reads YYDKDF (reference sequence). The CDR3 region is CATSRDIHGLGDTQYF. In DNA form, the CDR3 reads TGTGCCACCAGCAGAGATATCCACGGTTTGGGAGATACGCAGTATTTT.

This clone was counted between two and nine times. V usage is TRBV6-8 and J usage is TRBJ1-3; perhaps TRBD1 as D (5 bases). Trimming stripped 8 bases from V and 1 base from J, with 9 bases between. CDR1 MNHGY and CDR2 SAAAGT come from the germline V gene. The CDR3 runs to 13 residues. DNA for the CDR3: TGTGCCAGCCGACGGGGGTCTGGAAACACCATATATTTT. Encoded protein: CASRRGSGNTIYF.

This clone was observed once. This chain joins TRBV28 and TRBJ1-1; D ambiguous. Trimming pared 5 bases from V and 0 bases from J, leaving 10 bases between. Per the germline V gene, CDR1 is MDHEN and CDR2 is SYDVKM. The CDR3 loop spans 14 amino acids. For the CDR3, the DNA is TGTGCCAGCAGTCTACAAATTATGAACACTGAAGCTTTCTTT. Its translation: CASSLQIMNTEAFF.

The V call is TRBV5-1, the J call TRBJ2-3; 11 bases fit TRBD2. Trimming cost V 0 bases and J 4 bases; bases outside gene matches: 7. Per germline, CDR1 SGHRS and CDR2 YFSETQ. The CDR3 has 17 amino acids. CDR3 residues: CASSLEVAGGFADTQYF. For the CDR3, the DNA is TGCGCCAGCAGCTTGGAGGTAGCGGGAGGGTTCGCAGATACGCAGTATTTT.

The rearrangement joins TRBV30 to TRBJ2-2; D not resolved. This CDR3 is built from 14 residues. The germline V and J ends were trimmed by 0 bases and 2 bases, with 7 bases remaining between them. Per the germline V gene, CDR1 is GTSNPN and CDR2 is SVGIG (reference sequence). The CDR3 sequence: CAWSVGLNTGELFF. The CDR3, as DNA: TGTGCCTGGAGTGTAGGTCTAAACACCGGGGAGCTGTTTTTT.

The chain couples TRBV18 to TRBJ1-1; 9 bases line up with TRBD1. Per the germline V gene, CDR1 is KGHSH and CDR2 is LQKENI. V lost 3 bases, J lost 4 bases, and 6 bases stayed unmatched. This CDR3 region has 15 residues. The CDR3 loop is CASSPTGGWVTEAFF. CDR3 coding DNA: TGTGCCAGCTCACCGACAGGGGGTTGGGTCACTGAAGCTTTCTTT. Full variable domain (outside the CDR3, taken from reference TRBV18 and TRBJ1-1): NAGVMQNPRHLVRRRGQEARLRCSPMKGHSHVYWYRQLPEEGLKFMVYLQKENIIDESGMPKERFSAEFPKEGPSILRIQQVVRGDSAAYFCASSPTGGWVTEAFFGQGTRLTVV.

CDR3 sequence (DNA): TGTGCCATCAGTGGGGCCGGAGTTGGTGGCACTGAAGCTTTCTTT. Translating gives CAISGAGVGGTEAFF. This chain joins TRBV10-3 and TRBJ1-1; D not resolved. The V gene's germline CDR1 is ENHRY and CDR2 SYGVKD. The V and J ends lost 4 bases and 4 bases respectively, with 16 bases between them. This CDR3 is 15 amino acids long.

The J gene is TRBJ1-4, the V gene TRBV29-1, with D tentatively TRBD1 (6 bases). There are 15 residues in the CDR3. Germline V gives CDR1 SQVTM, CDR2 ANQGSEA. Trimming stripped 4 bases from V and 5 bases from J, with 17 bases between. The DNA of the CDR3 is TGCAGCGTTGTTTTTTTAGACAGGTTAAATGAAAAACTGTTTTTT. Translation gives CSVVFLDRLNEKLFF.

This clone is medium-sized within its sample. The CDR3 DNA reads as TGTGCCAGCAGCGGTTCTCCCGGGATGGGTACTGAAGCTTTCTTT. Amino acids: CASSGSPGMGTEAFF. The gene calls are TRBV11-3 and TRBJ1-1, with unresolved D. This CDR3 region has 15 residues. CDR1 is SGHNT and CDR2 is YENEEA in the germline V gene. The ends were cut back, 5 bases at V and 5 bases at J, with 18 bases in the middle.

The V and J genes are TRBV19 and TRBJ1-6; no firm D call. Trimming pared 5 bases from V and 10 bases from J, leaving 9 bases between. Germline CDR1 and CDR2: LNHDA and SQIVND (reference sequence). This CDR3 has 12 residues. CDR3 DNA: TGTGCCAGTAGTCCCCCGGGCTCACCCCTCCACTTT. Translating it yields CASSPPGSPLHF.

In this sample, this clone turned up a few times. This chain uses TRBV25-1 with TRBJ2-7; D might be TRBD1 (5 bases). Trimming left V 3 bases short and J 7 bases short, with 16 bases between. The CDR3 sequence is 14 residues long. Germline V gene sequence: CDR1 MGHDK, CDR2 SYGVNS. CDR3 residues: CASSDPGWSREQYF. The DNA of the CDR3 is TGTGCCAGCAGTGATCCAGGGTGGTCAAGGGAGCAGTACTTC.

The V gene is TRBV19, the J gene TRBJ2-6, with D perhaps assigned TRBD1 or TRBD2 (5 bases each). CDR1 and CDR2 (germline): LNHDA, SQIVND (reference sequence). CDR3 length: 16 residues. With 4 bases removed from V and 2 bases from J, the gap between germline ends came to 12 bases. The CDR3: CASSRPGTAGANVLTF. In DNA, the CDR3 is TGTGCCAGTAGTAGGCCAGGGACGGCTGGGGCCAACGTCCTGACTTTC. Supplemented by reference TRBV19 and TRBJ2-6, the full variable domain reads DGGITQSPKYLFRKEGQNVTLSCEQNLNHDAMYWYRQDPGQGLRLIYYSQIVNDFQKGDIAEGYSVSREKKESFPLTVTSAQKNPTAFYLCASSRPGTAGANVLTFGAGSRLTVL.

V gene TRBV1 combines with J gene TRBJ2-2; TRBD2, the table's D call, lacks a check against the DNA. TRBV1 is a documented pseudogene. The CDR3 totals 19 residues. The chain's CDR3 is CASSPALAGVNGYGGELFF. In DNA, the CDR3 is TGCGCCAGCAGCCCGGCACTAGCGGGAGTAAACGGGTACGGCGGGGAGCTGTTTTTT.